The rows below give T cell receptor beta chains drawn from one sample of a study of cytomegalovirus exposure and HLA in healthy donors. Libraries were prepared by immunoSEQ multiplex PCR; TCRdb keeps only in-frame clonotypes and omits some of them. The table records 200,000 to 250,000 clones, almost 85% of them present only once. Sequenced input: PBMCs. The receptors were gathered from a woman aged 40 to 50 in good health and CMV-seronegative. Both conserved end residues are part of each CDR3. Each record gives: J gene, V gene, clone size, CDR3 length, D gene, CDR3 DNA, CDR3 protein. The D gene is left open where the match is weak. Rows may omit the clone size; those that give it use once, few, many or a size class.

>TRBJ1-1|TRBV18|-|18|-
TGTGCCAGCTCACCACTGGGGCCCAAGGGCCCCACGAACACTGAAGCTTTCTTT
CASSPLGPKGPTNTEAFF
>TRBJ2-7|TRBV4-1|-|14|-
TGCGCCAGCAGCCAAGTCACAGGCACCTACGAGCAGTACTTC
CASSQVTGTYEQYF
>TRBJ1-1|TRBV7-6|-|13|-
TGTGCCAGCAGCTTAGGAGGGGGTACTGAAGCTTTCTTT
CASSLGGGTEAFF
>TRBJ2-2|TRBV5-4|-|15|-
TGTGCCAGCAGCCCCCCCACAGGGATCACCGGGGAGCTGTTTTTT
CASSPPTGITGELFF
>TRBJ2-7|TRBV19|-|13|-
TGTGCCAGTAGTGTACAGGTTGGGTACGAGCAGTACTTC
CASSVQVGYEQYF
>TRBJ1-2|TRBV7-2|-|12|TRBD1
TGTGCCAGCAGCGCAACAGGGGATGGCTACACCTTC
CASSATGDGYTF
>TRBJ1-1|TRBV6-1|-|14|TRBD1
TGTGCCAGCAGTGAACAGGGGGCTCGCACTGAAGCTTTCTTT
CASSEQGARTEAFF
>TRBJ2-7|TRBV13|-|12|-
TGTGCCAGCAGCCGCGACAGCTACGAGCAGTACTTC
CASSRDSYEQYF
>TRBJ1-1|TRBV6-6|-|14|-
TGTGCCAGCAGTTACGGGGTAGGGGTCCCTGAAGCTTTCTTT
CASSYGVGVPEAFF
>TRBJ1-2|TRBV9|-|18|-
TGTGCCAGCAGCGTAGCTGTGCGGATTAATCTGGACTCCTATGGCTACACCTTC
CASSVAVRINLDSYGYTF
>TRBJ1-2|TRBV28|-|13|TRBD1
TGTGCCAGCAGCGAGACAGGGGGCAATGGCTACACCTTC
CASSETGGNGYTF
>TRBJ1-1|TRBV7-2|-|14|TRBD1
TGTGCCAGCAGCCCACAGGGGATTGGTACTGAAGCTTTCTTT
CASSPQGIGTEAFF
>TRBJ2-2|TRBV30|-|14|TRBD2
TGTGCCTGGAGTGTGGCGGGGGGGCTATGGGAGCTGTTTTTT
CAWSVAGGLWELFF
>TRBJ2-3|TRBV7-7|-|15|TRBD1
TGTGCTAGCAGCTTCGGACAGGGGGAGTCAGATACGCAGTATTTT
CASSFGQGESDTQYF
>TRBJ2-1|TRBV10-1|-|13|TRBD2
TGCGCCATCTATAGCGGGGGGAACAATGAGCAGTTCTTC
CAIYSGGNNEQFF
>TRBJ2-2|TRBV11-2|-|12|-
TGTGCCAGCAGCTTAGGCGCCGGGGAGCTGTTTTTT
CASSLGAGELFF
>TRBJ1-1|TRBV27|-|16|-
TGTGCCAGCAGTTACACCATTGGACAGTCAGGTTATGAAGCTTTCTTT
CASSYTIGQSGYEAFF
>TRBJ2-3|TRBV6-5|-|15|-
TGTGCCAGCAGTTACTCGGGGACTAGCACAGATACGCAGTATTTT
CASSYSGTSTDTQYF
>TRBJ1-4|TRBV2|-|14|-
TGTGCCAGCAGTGGTCTACGGTCGAATGAAAAACTGTTTTTT
CASSGLRSNEKLFF
>TRBJ2-3|TRBV6-1|-|14|-
TGTGCCAGCAGTGAATCGGGTTTTCTAGATACGCAGTATTTT
CASSESGFLDTQYF
>TRBJ1-5|TRBV19|once|14|-
TGTGCCAGTACCCAATCGGGGGGGACGGGCCTCCAGCATTTT
CASTQSGGTGLQHF
>TRBJ2-2|TRBV5-5|-|14|-
TGTGCCAGCAGCTTGACAGCGAACACCGGGGAGCTGTTTTTT
CASSLTANTGELFF
>TRBJ1-2|TRBV25-1|once|12|-
TGTGCCAGCAGTGATTGGGGCCGTGGCTACACCTTC
CASSDWGRGYTF
>TRBJ2-5|TRBV14|-|14|TRBD2
TGTGCCAGCAGCGCCAGCGGGACGATGGGGACCCAGTACTTC
CASSASGTMGTQYF
>TRBJ2-4|TRBV2|-|14|-
TGTGCCAGCAGGCAGGGACTAGCCAAAAACATTCAGTACTTC
CASRQGLAKNIQYF
>TRBJ2-1|TRBV9|few|15|TRBD2
TGTGCCAGCAGCCCTAGCGGGGGGGCAGGGAATGAGCAGTTCTTC
CASSPSGGAGNEQFF
>TRBJ1-1|TRBV5-4|-|12|-
TGTGCCGGCACGGGTGTTGACACTGAAGCTTTCTTT
CAGTGVDTEAFF
>TRBJ1-3|TRBV21-1|-|20|-
TGTGCCAGCAGCAAAGAGAACGGGACAGGGCCAACGTCCTCTGGAAACACCATATATTTT
CASSKENGTGPTSSGNTIYF
>TRBJ1-2|TRBV5-1|-|13|TRBD1
TGCGCCAGCTCCGGACAGGGTGGCTATGGCTACACCTTC
CASSGQGGYGYTF
>TRBJ2-5|TRBV27|-|14|-
TGTGCCAGCAGTTTAAGGACAGCACAAGAGACCCAGTACTTC
CASSLRTAQETQYF
>TRBJ1-2|TRBV27|-|13|TRBD1
TGTGCCAGCAGGGCAGGGGGGAACTATGGCTACACCTTC
CASRAGGNYGYTF
>TRBJ1-1|TRBV7-9|-|14|-
TGTGCCAGCAGCTTCGACAGGTCAAACACTGAAGCTTTCTTT
CASSFDRSNTEAFF
>TRBJ2-7|TRBV27|-|14|TRBD1
TGTGCCAGCAGTTTGGCAGGGGGCTTGAACGAGCAGTACTTC
CASSLAGGLNEQYF
>TRBJ1-3|TRBV5-6|-|16|TRBD1
TGTGCCAGCAGCTTGGGGACAGGGTTGATAGGAAACACCATATATTTT
CASSLGTGLIGNTIYF
>TRBJ2-4|TRBV27|-|16|-
TGTGCCAGCAGTTTAGGGGCGGCTGAAGCCAAAAACATTCAGTACTTC
CASSLGAAEAKNIQYF
>TRBJ2-6|TRBV7-3|-|16|-
TGTGCCAGCAGCCCCTACCTCTCTCCTGGGGCCAACGTCCTGACTTTC
CASSPYLSPGANVLTF
>TRBJ2-7|TRBV6-1|-|14|-
TGTGCCAGCAGTGAAAGCGGGCGGGATTACGAGCAGTACTTC
CASSESGRDYEQYF
>TRBJ1-5|TRBV7-9|-|11|-
TGTGCCAGCGGGCGGGATCAGCCCCAGCATTTT
CASGRDQPQHF
>TRBJ1-2|TRBV7-2|-|16|-
TGTGCCAGCAGCTTAGCCCCGACAGGAACCGTCTATGGCTACACCTTC
CASSLAPTGTVYGYTF
>TRBJ1-4|TRBV6-5|-|13|-
TGTGCCAGCAGGGGACAAGGAGATGAAAAACTGTTTTTT
CASRGQGDEKLFF
>TRBJ2-5|TRBV30|-|15|-
TGTGCCTGGAGTGCGCCGTATGGACAGCAAGAGACCCAGTACTTC
CAWSAPYGQQETQYF
>TRBJ1-1|TRBV11-3|-|15|-
TGTGCCAGCAGCCCCTCGGGAGGCCAATTAACTGAAGCTTTCTTT
CASSPSGGQLTEAFF